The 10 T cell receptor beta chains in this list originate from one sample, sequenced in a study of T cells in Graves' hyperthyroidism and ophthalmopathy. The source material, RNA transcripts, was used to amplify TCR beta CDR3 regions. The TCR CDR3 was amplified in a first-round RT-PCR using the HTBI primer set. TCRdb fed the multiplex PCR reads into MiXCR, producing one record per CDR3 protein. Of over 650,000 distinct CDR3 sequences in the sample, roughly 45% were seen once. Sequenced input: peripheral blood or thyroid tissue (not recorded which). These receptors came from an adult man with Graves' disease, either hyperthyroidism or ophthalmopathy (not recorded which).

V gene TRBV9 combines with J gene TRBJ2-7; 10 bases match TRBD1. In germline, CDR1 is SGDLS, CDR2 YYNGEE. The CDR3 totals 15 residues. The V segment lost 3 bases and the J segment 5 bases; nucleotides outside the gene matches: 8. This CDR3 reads CASSDSGTGADEQYF. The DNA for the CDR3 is TGTGCCAGCAGCGACTCGGGGACAGGGGCCGACGAGCAGTACTTC.

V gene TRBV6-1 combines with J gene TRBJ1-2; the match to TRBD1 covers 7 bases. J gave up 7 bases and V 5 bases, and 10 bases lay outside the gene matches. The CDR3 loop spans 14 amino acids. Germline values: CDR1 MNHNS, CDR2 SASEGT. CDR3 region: CASSLGPTGLGYTF. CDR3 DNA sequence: TGTGCCAGCAGTCTTGGACCGACAGGGCTTGGCTACACCTTC.

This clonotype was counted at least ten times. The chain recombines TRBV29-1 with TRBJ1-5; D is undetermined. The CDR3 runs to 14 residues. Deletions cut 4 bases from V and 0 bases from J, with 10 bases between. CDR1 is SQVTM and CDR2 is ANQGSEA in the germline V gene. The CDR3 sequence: CSVVDGNSNQPQHF. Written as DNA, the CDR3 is TGCAGCGTTGTCGACGGAAATAGCAATCAGCCCCAGCATTTT. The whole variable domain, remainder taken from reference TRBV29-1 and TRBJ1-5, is SAVISQKPSRDICQRGTSLTIQCQVDSQVTMMFWYRQQPGQSLTLIATANQGSEATYESGFVIDKFPISRPNLTFSTLTVSNMSPEDSSIYLCSVVDGNSNQPQHFGDGTRLSIL.

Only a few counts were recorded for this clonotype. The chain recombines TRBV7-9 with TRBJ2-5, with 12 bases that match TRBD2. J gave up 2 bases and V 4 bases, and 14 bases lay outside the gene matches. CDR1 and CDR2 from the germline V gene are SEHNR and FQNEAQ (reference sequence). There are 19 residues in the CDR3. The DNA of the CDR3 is TGTGCCAGCAGCTCCGGTTCAATCGGACTAGCGGGGTCTCAAGAGACCCAGTACTTC. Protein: CASSSGSIGLAGSQETQYF.

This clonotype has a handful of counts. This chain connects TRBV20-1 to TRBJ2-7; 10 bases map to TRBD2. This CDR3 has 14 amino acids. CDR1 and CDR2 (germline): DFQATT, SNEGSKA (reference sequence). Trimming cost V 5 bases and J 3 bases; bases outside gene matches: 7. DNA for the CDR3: TGCAGTGCTTTCCTAGCGGGAGATCGCTACGAGCAGTACTTC. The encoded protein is CSAFLAGDRYEQYF.

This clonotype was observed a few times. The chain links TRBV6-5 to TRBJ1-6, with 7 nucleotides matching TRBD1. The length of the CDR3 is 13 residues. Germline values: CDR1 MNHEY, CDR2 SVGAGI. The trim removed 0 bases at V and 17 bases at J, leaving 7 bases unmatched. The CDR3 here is CASSYSFIGGFHF. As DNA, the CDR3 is TGTGCCAGCAGTTACTCGTTCATAGGGGGCTTCCACTTT.

CDR3 protein: CASGPRREETQYF. The DNA of the CDR3 is TGCGCCAGCGGTCCTCGGCGGGAAGAGACCCAGTACTTC. The J gene is TRBJ2-5, the V gene TRBV5-1, with a weak D call TRBD2 (5 bases). Trimming took off 7 bases at V and 3 bases at J, with 13 bases between the two ends. This CDR3 contains 13 residues. Per the germline V gene, CDR1 is SGHRS and CDR2 is YFSETQ.

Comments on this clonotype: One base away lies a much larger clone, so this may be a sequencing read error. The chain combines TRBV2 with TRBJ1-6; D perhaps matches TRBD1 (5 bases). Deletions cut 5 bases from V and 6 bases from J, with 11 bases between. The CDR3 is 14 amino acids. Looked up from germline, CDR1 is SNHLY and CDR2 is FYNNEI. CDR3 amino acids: CASSPERGNSPLHF. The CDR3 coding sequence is TGTGCCAGCAGTCCTGAGAGGGGTAATTCACCCCTCCACTTT.

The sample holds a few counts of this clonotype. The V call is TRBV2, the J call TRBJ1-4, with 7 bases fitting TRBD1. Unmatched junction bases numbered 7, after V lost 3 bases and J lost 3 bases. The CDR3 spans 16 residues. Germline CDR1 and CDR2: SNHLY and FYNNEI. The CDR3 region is CASSERQGSANEKLFF. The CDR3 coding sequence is TGTGCCAGCAGTGAGCGACAGGGAAGTGCTAATGAAAAACTGTTTTTT.

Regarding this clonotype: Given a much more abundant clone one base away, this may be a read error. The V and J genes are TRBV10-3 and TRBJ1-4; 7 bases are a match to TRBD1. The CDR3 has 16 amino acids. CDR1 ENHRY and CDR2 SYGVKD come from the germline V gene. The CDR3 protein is CAISDTGTATREKRFF. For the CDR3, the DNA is TGTGCCATCAGTGACACTGGGACAGCGACTCGGGAAAAACGGTTTTTT.